This T cell receptor beta chain was sequenced for a study of T-cell reconstitution after alpha-beta-depleted transplantation in children. TCRbeta library preparation incorporated unique molecular identifiers. TCRdb redid the calling of the PCR reads with MiXCR, one entry per CDR3 protein. The sample yields fewer than 120,000 distinct CDR3 sequences, 10% seen once. This clonotype was picked up many times. The CDR3 totals 15 residues. V was shortened by 5 bases and J by 2 bases, with 16 bases between the two germline ends. Germline V gives CDR1 LGHNA, CDR2 YSLEER. The clonotype comes from a human donor who donated a stem cell graft to a child with acute lymphoblastic leukemia. The chain is built from TRBV4-3 and TRBJ2-7; tentatively, D is TRBD1 (6 bases). The material was PBMCs from the stem cell graft donor, obtained from the stem cell graft. CDR3 sequence reads: CASSDERGSAYEQYF. CDR3 nucleotide sequence: TGCGCCAGCAGCGATGAGAGGGGGAGCGCCTACGAGCAGTACTTC.